The T cell receptor (beta chain) under discussion was sequenced for a study of beta chain features in type 1 diabetes. Whole-study findings and limits: Compared with healthy donors, patients appeared to share more similar naive, central memory and regulatory TCRB repertoires.

The sequenced template was cDNA made from the entire isolated RNA. Assay used: immunoSEQ multiplex PCR; TCRdb lists only in-frame clones, some missing. The sample records hundreds of thousands of clones, about 32% being singletons. CD4+ naive, central memory, regulatory and stem cell-like memory subsets were isolated by sorting on CD45RO/CCR7/CD25/CD127/CD95/CD27. Purity exceeded 98% in all sorted populations. Trimming removed 4 bases from V and 0 bases from J, with 12 bases in between. Germline CDR1 reads MGHRA; CDR2 reads YSYEKL. The CDR3 length is 15 residues. This clone was observed a handful of times. What it binds is not known.

This chain connects TRBV4-1 to TRBJ2-5, with TRBD2 as a possible D gene (6 bases). The TCR originated in a man aged 18-30 years in good health. Sequencing used naive CD4+ T cells from blood. The CDR3 region has the DNA TGCGCCAGCAGCCCCCCGGGACTGAACCAAGAGACCCAGTACTTC. It encodes CASSPPGLNQETQYF.